This T cell receptor (beta chain) is from a study of T cells in Graves' hyperthyroidism and ophthalmopathy. This clonotype has at least ten counts. Amplified TCR beta CDR3 regions came from RNA transcripts. The HTBI set primed first-round TCR CDR3 RT-PCR. TCRdb recomputed calls from the multiplex PCR reads with MiXCR, one row per CDR3 protein. This sample has some 550,000 distinct CDR3 sequences, with approximately 15% found just once. CDR3 length: 16 amino acids. Germline V lookup: CDR1 SGHDT, CDR2 YYEEEE. V lost 0 bases to trimming and J lost 8 bases; unmatched junction nucleotides: 7. Material for sequencing was blood. The chain joins TRBV5-6 to TRBJ2-1; 11 nucleotides match TRBD2. The receptor comes from a woman aged 35 to 49 with Graves' ophthalmopathy. The CDR3 region has the DNA TGTGCCAGCAGCTTGGGACTAGCGGGAAGGGTGGATGAGCAGTTCTTC. Protein: CASSLGLAGRVDEQFF. The whole variable domain, remainder taken from reference TRBV5-6 and TRBJ2-1, is DAGVTQSPTHLIKTRGQQVTLRCSPKSGHDTVSWYQQALGQGPQFIFQYYEEEERQRGNFPDRFSGHQFPNYSSELNVNALLLGDSALYLCASSLGLAGRVDEQFFGPGTRLTVL.